These 10 T cell receptor beta chains share one sample of origin, sequenced in a study of regulatory T cells in long-lasting Graves disease. Specified time point: persistent/refractory GD, antithyroid drugs over 5 years with positive TRAb. PBMC-extracted RNA yielded the TCR library. Construction of TCR beta libraries relied on iRepertoire HTBI primers and on Arm-PCR targeting CDR3 regions. TCRdb processed the multiplex PCR reads anew with MiXCR; each CDR3 protein has one entry. Of a few hundred thousand distinct CDR3 sequences in the sample, about 20% were seen once. The sequencing used peripheral blood mononuclear cells (PBMCs), collected when the disease was refractory, from a patient treated with antithyroid drugs. The receptors come from a female donor with Graves disease.

The gene calls are TRBV6-2 or TRBV6-3 and TRBJ2-2, with a possible D match to TRBD2 (7 bases). V dropped 9 bases and J dropped 6 bases, with 29 bases sitting between them. Looked up from germline, CDR1 is MNHEY and CDR2 is SVGEGT. This CDR3 has 18 amino acids. The CDR3 DNA reads TGTGCCAGTACCGCCGGGGGGCGGACAGCAAGGATGGCCGGGGAGCTGTTTTTT. It translates to CASTAGGRTARMAGELFF.

In its sample, this clonotype was seen many times. The chain is built from TRBV11-2 and TRBJ1-4, with a possible D match to TRBD1 (6 bases). CDR3 length: 15 residues. Germline values: CDR1 SGHAT, CDR2 FQNNGV. V lost 1 base and J lost 7, with 13 bases in between. CDR3 nucleotides: TGTGCCAGCAGCTTAGGCGCGGGGGGCCGTGAAAAACTGTTTTTT. It specifies CASSLGAGGREKLFF.

The chain carries TRBV28 and TRBJ1-2; D is unresolved. V gave up 6 bases and J gave up 2 bases, with 10 bases separating them. This CDR3 spans 13 amino acids. Germline V gene lookup returns CDR1 MDHEN and CDR2 SYDVKM. CDR3 protein: CASRPAENYGYTF. The CDR3 DNA sequence: TGTGCCAGCAGGCCTGCCGAGAACTATGGCTACACCTTC.

This clonotype was detected many times. The V and J genes are TRBV12-3 or TRBV12-4 and TRBJ1-6; tentatively, D is TRBD1 (6 bases). The CDR3 loop spans 14 amino acids. V was pared by 6 bases and J by 9 bases, with 15 bases between. The CDR3 sequence: CASSIQGGGSPLHF. The CDR3 nucleotides read TGTGCCAGCAGCATACAGGGAGGGGGTTCACCCCTCCACTTT.

This clonotype was seen more than once but under ten times. V and J are TRBV5-6 and TRBJ1-1; D gene uncertain. CDR3 size: 15 residues. Germline V lookup: CDR1 SGHDT, CDR2 YYEEEE. V lost 1 base to trimming and J lost 2 bases, with 12 bases between them. The CDR3 loop is CASSLLGETNTEAFF. The CDR3 nucleotides are TGTGCCAGCAGCTTGTTGGGAGAGACAAACACTGAAGCTTTCTTT.

The chain links TRBV27 to TRBJ2-7; 7 positions agree with TRBD1. The ends lost 4 bases at V and 5 bases at J; junction bases unmatched: 11. From germline, CDR1 is MNHEY and CDR2 SMNVEV (reference sequence). CDR3 length equals 15 residues. CDR3: CASSSRDRKPDEQYF. CDR3 DNA sequence: TGTGCCAGCAGTTCCCGGGACAGAAAACCGGACGAGCAGTACTTC.

The sample holds many counts of this clonotype. V and J are TRBV24-1 and TRBJ2-7; the match to TRBD2 covers 8 bases. The J segment lost 6 bases and the V segment lost 7 bases, leaving 13 bases of the junction unmatched. The CDR3 consists of 15 residues. From germline, CDR1 is KGHDR and CDR2 SFDVKD. The CDR3 loop reads CATSRTGLEPSEQYF. CDR3 sequence (DNA): TGTGCCACCAGCCGAACGGGACTAGAACCGTCCGAGCAGTACTTC.

This clonotype has just a few counts. The rearrangement uses TRBV30 and TRBJ1-2; 7 nucleotides line up with TRBD1. From germline, CDR1 is GTSNPN and CDR2 SVGIG (reference sequence). V shed 3 bases and J 3 bases; nucleotides not matched to a gene: 4. The CDR3 has 13 amino acids. The CDR3 nucleotides are TGTGCCTGGAGGACAGGGACAGACTATGGCTACACCTTC. Protein product: CAWRTGTDYGYTF.

V usage is TRBV24-1 and J usage is TRBJ2-1; 7 nucleotides align to TRBD1. Germline values: CDR1 KGHDR, CDR2 SFDVKD. This CDR3 is 16 amino acids long. The V and J ends lost 1 base and 2 bases, in that order; junction bases with no gene match: 4. In DNA form, the CDR3 reads TGTGCCACCAGTGATTTTTGGCAGGGGGCCTACAATGAGCAGTTCTTC. It translates to CATSDFWQGAYNEQFF.

The rearrangement joins TRBV6-7 to TRBJ2-7; D assignment may be TRBD1 or TRBD2 (6 bases each). TRBV6-7 qualifies as an ORF whose function is uncertain. The CDR3 length is 15 residues. V lost 4 bases and J lost 4, with 17 bases in between. The CDR3 spells CASSWLGGRRYEQYF. CDR3 sequence (DNA): TGTGCCAGCAGTTGGCTCGGGGGCCGACGATACGAGCAGTACTTC.